This entry lists 28 T cell receptor beta chains sequenced from one sample in a study of molecular identifiers for immune sequencing clone quantification. TCRdb redid the calling of the PCR reads with MiXCR, one entry per CDR3 protein. The profile shows some 320,000 distinct CDR3 sequences, 20% to 25% of them singletons. Sequenced sample: naive CD8+ T cells from blood, with Jurkat cell RNA spiked in. Noted subset: FACS-sorted CD8+CD4-CCR7+CD45RA+ naive T cells. These receptor sequences come from a human donor in good health. Some libraries in this study had Jurkat cell RNA spiked in.

The chain carries TRBV19 and TRBJ2-3; the D gene is possibly TRBD2 (5 bases). CDR3 size: 14 residues. The V end was cut by 8 bases, the J end by 4 bases, with 16 bases between. CDR1 is LNHDA and CDR2 is SQIVND in the germline V gene (reference sequence). The CDR3 sequence: CASGKLGGADTQYF. The CDR3 nucleotides are TGTGCCAGTGGTAAGCTCGGAGGTGCAGATACGCAGTATTTT.

This clonotype was observed at least ten times. The chain employs TRBV4-2 and TRBJ2-7; TRBD1 or TRBD2 may be the D gene (5 bases each). V was trimmed by 0 bases and J by 6 bases, leaving 9 bases between them. The V gene's germline CDR1 is LGHNA and CDR2 YNFKEQ. The CDR3 spans 13 residues. Here the CDR3 DNA reads TGTGCCAGCAGCCAAGAGGGACGGGGCGAGCAGTACTTC. Its protein product is CASSQEGRGEQYF.

The chain uses TRBV28 and TRBJ2-3; D remains ambiguous. This CDR3 comprises 14 residues. Germline assignment: CDR1 MDHEN and CDR2 SYDVKM. V shed 2 bases and J shed 2 bases, with 8 bases lying between them. The CDR3 nucleotides read TGTGCCAGCAGTTTAGAGGTTACCACAGATACGCAGTATTTT. Residues: CASSLEVTTDTQYF.

The chain is built from TRBV11-2 and TRBJ2-7; TRBD1 or TRBD2 may be the D gene (5 bases each). Trimming shortened V by 4 bases and J by 2 bases, and 9 bases separated the two germline ends. CDR3 length: 13 amino acids. Germline V gene sequence: CDR1 SGHAT, CDR2 FQNNGV. As DNA, the CDR3 is TGTGCCAGCAGCTCAAGGGACCCCTACGAGCAGTACTTC. It encodes CASSSRDPYEQYF.

As to this clonotype: A much larger clone is a single base away; this may be a read error. J is TRBJ2-2 and V is TRBV27, with D tentatively TRBD1 or TRBD2 (5 bases each). CDR3 length: 14 residues. The germline CDR1 and CDR2 sequences are MNHEY and SMNVEV (reference sequence). V was cut by 4 bases and J by 4 bases, with 10 bases left in between. In DNA form, the CDR3 reads TGTGCCAGCAGTTACGGGGCAGCCACCGGGGAGCTGTTTTTT. Protein product: CASSYGAATGELFF.

This clonotype showed up just a few times. The rearrangement uses TRBV4-3 and TRBJ2-7; maybe TRBD1 (6 bases). The J call may not be correct, given that the DNA end is closer to TRBJ2-1. Germline V gives CDR1 LGHNA, CDR2 YSLEER. The CDR3 has 15 amino acids. The CDR3 region is CASSQDRGQSYEQFF. CDR3 bases: TGCGCCAGCAGCCAAGATAGAGGACAGTCCTACGAGCAGTTCTTC.

V is TRBV6-2 or TRBV6-3 and J is TRBJ2-3; the D call may be TRBD1 or TRBD2 (5 bases each). V was cut by 6 bases and J by 1 base, with 17 bases left in between. Per the germline V gene, CDR1 is MNHEY and CDR2 is SVGEGT. The length of the CDR3 is 16 residues. CDR3 amino acids: CASRAERGNGTDTQYF. The CDR3 region has the DNA TGTGCCAGCAGGGCCGAGAGGGGAAACGGCACAGATACGCAGTATTTT.

This clonotype was observed a few times. The J gene is TRBJ1-1, the V gene TRBV4-1, with TRBD1 identical over 7 bases. The CDR3 runs 16 residues. The J segment lost 0 bases and the V segment lost 3 bases, leaving 7 bases of the junction unmatched. The germline V gene encodes CDR1 MGHRA and CDR2 YSYEKL. The DNA for the CDR3 is TGCGCCAGCAGCCAGATGGGACAGATCATGAACACTGAAGCTTTCTTT. It is translated as CASSQMGQIMNTEAFF.

At least ten counts were recorded for this clonotype. V and J are TRBV7-9 and TRBJ1-3; D not certain. Germline values: CDR1 SEHNR, CDR2 FQNEAQ (reference sequence). CDR3 size: 12 residues. V was clipped by 9 bases and J by 0 bases, with 6 bases between them. As DNA, the CDR3 is TGTGCCAGTTTAAACTCTGGAAACACCATATATTTT. Translated: CASLNSGNTIYF.

This clonotype was seen a handful of times. The V gene is TRBV12-3 or TRBV12-4, the J gene TRBJ2-2, with D unclear. The CDR3 runs to 15 residues. Trimming took off 8 bases at V and 0 bases at J, with 13 bases between the two ends. CDR3 loop: CASCPPLANTGELFF. As DNA, the CDR3 is TGTGCCAGCTGTCCTCCCCTTGCGAACACCGGGGAGCTGTTTTTT.

The table lists this clonotype with many counts. Here the CDR3 reads CASSLEGGAYGYTF. The CDR3 nucleotides are TGTGCCAGCAGTTTAGAAGGGGGCGCGTATGGCTACACCTTC. This chain links TRBV27 with TRBJ1-2; 7 nucleotides agree with TRBD1. Germline V lookup: CDR1 MNHEY, CDR2 SMNVEV (reference sequence). With 2 bases clipped from V and 5 bases from J, the junction kept 5 bases outside the gene matches. CDR3 size: 14 residues.

Notes on this clonotype: The CDR3 ends on some other residue instead of the conserved phenylalanine or tryptophan, so this is likely a read error. The rearrangement uses TRBV7-6 and TRBJ2-7, with D possibly matching TRBD2 (5 bases). V was clipped by 1 base and J by 4 bases, with 8 bases between them. The CDR3 totals 13 residues. Germline V gene lookup returns CDR1 SGHVS and CDR2 FNYEAQ. The CDR3 nucleotides read TGTGCCAGCAGCTTAGGAGGGCCATACGAGCAGTACCTC. It encodes CASSLGGPYEQYL.

The sample holds a few counts of this clonotype. The V and J genes are TRBV5-4 and TRBJ2-7; no clear D. This CDR3 region has 15 residues. Germline lookup yields CDR1 SGHNT and CDR2 YYREEE (reference sequence). V was clipped by 0 bases and J by 2 bases, with 12 bases between them. The DNA for the CDR3 is TGTGCCAGCAGCTTGGGGTGGGGTCAGACCTACGAGCAGTACTTC. It specifies CASSLGWGQTYEQYF.

This clonotype was seen a few times. The chain has TRBV6-6 and TRBJ2-7; 8 positions match TRBD1. The CDR3 is 15 residues long. The J segment lost 0 bases and the V segment lost 2 bases, leaving 3 bases of the junction unmatched. Germline CDR1 is MNHNY and CDR2 is SVGAGI (reference sequence). CDR3 sequence reads: CASSYRTGFSYEQYF. DNA for the CDR3: TGTGCCAGCAGTTACCGGACAGGGTTCTCCTACGAGCAGTACTTC.

This clonotype was seen more than once but under ten times. This rearrangement joins TRBV7-9 to TRBJ2-5; weak D call: TRBD2 (7 bases). Trimming removed 5 bases from V and 2 bases from J, with 18 bases in between. The length of the CDR3 is 16 residues. The germline V gene has CDR1 SEHNR and CDR2 FQNEAQ (reference sequence). CDR3 bases: TGTGCCAGCAGCCCCCCCTCCGCGGGGGCTCAAGAGACCCAGTACTTC. Its translation: CASSPPSAGAQETQYF.

In its sample, this clonotype was seen once. The rearrangement uses TRBV3-1 and TRBJ2-3, with a tentative D call TRBD1 (6 bases). This CDR3 region has 18 residues. V was pared by 0 bases and J by 2 bases, with 18 bases between. Germline lookup yields CDR1 LGHDT and CDR2 YNNKEL (reference sequence). The CDR3 nucleotides read TGTGCCAGCAGCCAAGATTATCTTCGAGGGGGATCCACAGATACGCAGTATTTT. It encodes CASSQDYLRGGSTDTQYF.

The gene calls are TRBV12-5 and TRBJ2-1; D gene unclear. This CDR3 spans 15 amino acids. Germline values: CDR1 LGHNT, CDR2 FRNRAP. V was shortened by 7 bases and J by 0 bases, with 13 bases between the two germline ends. The DNA for the CDR3 is TGTGCTAGTGACAGAGTACTTAGCTCCTACAATGAGCAGTTCTTC. It yields the protein CASDRVLSSYNEQFF.

In its sample, this clonotype was seen many times. The J gene is TRBJ2-1, the V gene TRBV7-9; D not certain. The CDR3 is 15 amino acids. Germline lookup yields CDR1 SEHNR and CDR2 FQNEAQ (reference sequence). V lost 4 bases and J 0 bases, leaving 10 bases between the germline ends. The CDR3: CASSSTISSYNEQFF. The CDR3 bases are TGTGCCAGCAGCTCGACCATCAGCTCCTACAATGAGCAGTTCTTC. Supplemented by reference TRBV7-9 and TRBJ2-1, the full variable domain reads DTGVSQNPRHKITKRGQNVTFRCDPISEHNRLYWYRQTLGQGPEFLTYFQNEAQLEKSRLLSDRFSAERPKGSFSTLEIQRTEQGDSAMYLCASSSTISSYNEQFFGPGTRLTVL.

This clonotype was seen a handful of times. The chain has TRBV24-1 and TRBJ2-2, with D uncertain. CDR1 is KGHDR, CDR2 SFDVKD, per germline. The length of the CDR3 is 13 residues. Trimming shortened V by 5 bases and J by 3 bases, and 6 bases separated the two germline ends. In DNA form, the CDR3 reads TGTGCCACCAGTGGCCCTTACACCGGGGAGCTGTTTTTT. It is translated as CATSGPYTGELFF.

The chain couples TRBV20-1 to TRBJ2-3; no clear D gene. V was cut by 0 bases and J by 2 bases, with 15 bases left in between. This CDR3 comprises 16 residues. In germline, CDR1 is DFQATT, CDR2 SNEGSKA (reference sequence). The chain's CDR3 is CSARDGLDPHTDTQYF. The CDR3 coding sequence is TGCAGTGCTAGAGATGGCCTGGACCCCCACACAGATACGCAGTATTTT.

A remark on this clonotype: A much larger clone is a single base away; this may be a read error. The conserved closing phenylalanine or tryptophan is absent in this CDR3, likely reflecting a read error. CDR3 sequence: CASSQILAGVQETQYL. The CDR3 coding sequence is TGTGCCAGCAGCCAAATTTTAGCGGGGGTCCAAGAGACCCAGTACCTC. The chain joins TRBV14 to TRBJ2-5, with TRBD2 identical over 9 bases. CDR3 length: 16 amino acids. V lost 2 bases and J lost 1; bases outside the gene matches: 5. Germline assignment: CDR1 SGHDN and CDR2 FVKESK.

With respect to this clonotype: A much larger clone lies a single base off, so this may be a read error. V gene TRBV5-3 combines with J gene TRBJ2-7; no reliable D call. TRBV5-3 is designated an ORF whose function remains uncertain. The CDR3 loop spans 13 amino acids. V lost 8 bases and J 4 bases, leaving 16 bases between the germline ends. The chain's CDR3 is CASGSDNSYEQYF. DNA of the CDR3: TGTGCCAGCGGCTCAGATAACTCGTACGAGCAGTACTTC.

This clonotype was seen once. One base away lies a much larger clone, so this may be a sequencing read error. V and J are TRBV18 and TRBJ2-7; TRBD1 is a possible D gene (5 bases). V lost 3 bases to trimming and J lost 6 bases, with 12 bases between them. The CDR3 runs to 13 residues. Germline V gives CDR1 KGHSH, CDR2 LQKENI. CDR3 loop: CASSPDKGSEQYF. CDR3 in DNA: TGTGCCAGCTCACCCGACAAGGGGTCCGAGCAGTACTTC.

V usage is TRBV7-2 and J usage is TRBJ2-1, with 7 bases aligning to TRBD1. Germline V gene data show CDR1 as SGHTA and CDR2 as FQGNSA. This CDR3 has 14 residues. Trimming cost V 5 bases and J 8 bases; bases outside gene matches: 9. This CDR3 is CTSSQDTGVYEQFF. DNA for the CDR3: TGTACCAGCAGCCAAGATACAGGGGTCTATGAGCAGTTCTTC.

The sample holds many counts of this clonotype. The chain has TRBV7-9 and TRBJ1-1; D gene unclear. This CDR3 spans 13 amino acids. Germline V gene sequence: CDR1 SEHNR, CDR2 FQNEAQ (reference sequence). With 5 bases removed from V and 9 bases from J, the gap between germline ends came to 16 bases. CDR3 amino acids: CASSDPISLKAFF. The CDR3 bases are TGTGCCAGCAGCGATCCTATCAGTCTCAAAGCTTTCTTT.

This clonotype was recorded at least ten times. The chain uses TRBV7-9 and TRBJ2-7, with 7 nucleotides matching TRBD1. This CDR3 contains 14 residues. Unmatched junction bases numbered 6, after V lost 5 bases and J lost 2 bases. Germline V gene sequence: CDR1 SEHNR, CDR2 FQNEAQ (reference sequence). CDR3 sequence reads: CASSHRDRAYEQYF. CDR3 nucleotides: TGTGCCAGCAGCCACCGGGACAGAGCCTACGAGCAGTACTTC. The entire variable domain, with the rest obtained from reference TRBV7-9 and TRBJ2-7, is as follows: DTGVSQNPRHKITKRGQNVTFRCDPISEHNRLYWYRQTLGQGPEFLTYFQNEAQLEKSRLLSDRFSAERPKGSFSTLEIQRTEQGDSAMYLCASSHRDRAYEQYFGPGTRLTVT.

Many counts were recorded for this clonotype. This chain uses TRBV7-6 with TRBJ2-6, with 7 bases aligning to TRBD1. The germline V gene has CDR1 SGHVS and CDR2 FNYEAQ. Trimming cost V 6 bases and J 1 base; bases outside gene matches: 12. The length of the CDR3 is 18 residues. The CDR3 sequence is CASRDFDREESGANVLTF. As DNA, the CDR3 is TGTGCCAGCAGAGACTTCGACAGGGAAGAGTCTGGGGCCAACGTCCTGACTTTC.

This chain uses TRBV27 with TRBJ1-5, with D perhaps matching TRBD1 (6 bases). Germline-derived CDR1 and CDR2 are MNHEY and SMNVEV (reference sequence). The CDR3 is 15 residues long. V dropped 5 bases and J dropped 6 bases, with 17 bases sitting between them. CDR3 coding DNA: TGTGCCAGCAGTGTGGGGGCGCATGGCAGTCAGCCCCAGCATTTT. This translates into CASSVGAHGSQPQHF.